This TCR beta chain was sequenced for a study of T cells after yellow fever vaccination. Study-level findings and limits: Weaker overall, the secondary response nonetheless peaked faster (day 5 versus 15). A minor fraction of clonotypes spanned both CD4 and CD8 compartments.

In this sample, this clonotype turned up a few times. Antigen: not known. Template switching by 5'RACE produced TCR cDNA, adding a universal primer site and UMIs. TCRdb itself ran the 5' RACE reads through MiXCR, one entry per CDR3 protein. The data show 200,000 to 250,000 distinct CDR3 sequences, roughly 7.2% seen once. The TCR originated in a man younger than 45 who received the YFV17D yellow fever vaccine. Specimen: CD4+ T cells sorted from PBMCs, collected 15 days after the yellow fever booster vaccination.

The CDR3 spells CSASLAEAIHNEQFF. CDR3 bases: TGCAGTGCTAGCTTAGCGGAGGCAATTCACAATGAGCAGTTCTTC. The genes are TRBV20-1 and TRBJ2-1, with D perhaps matching TRBD2 (6 bases). The CDR3 spans 15 residues. The V end was cut by 3 bases, the J end by 5 bases, with 17 bases between. Germline assignment: CDR1 DFQATT and CDR2 SNEGSKA (reference sequence).